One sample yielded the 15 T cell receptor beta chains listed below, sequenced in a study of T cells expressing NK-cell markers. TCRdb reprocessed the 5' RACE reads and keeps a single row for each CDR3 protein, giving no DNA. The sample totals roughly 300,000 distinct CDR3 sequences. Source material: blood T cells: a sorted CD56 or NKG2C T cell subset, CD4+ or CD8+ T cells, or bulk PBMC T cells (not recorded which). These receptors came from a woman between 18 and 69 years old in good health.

CDR3 amino acids: CASSQPGLAGGPGSYNEQFF. V and J are TRBV11-2 and TRBJ2-1; the D call from TCRdb, TRBD2, cannot be confirmed without DNA. This CDR3 contains 20 residues. Germline CDR1 reads SGHAT; CDR2 reads FQNNGV.

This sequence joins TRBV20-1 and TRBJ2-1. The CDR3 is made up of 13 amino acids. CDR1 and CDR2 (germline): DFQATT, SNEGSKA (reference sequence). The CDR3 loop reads CSARTASYNEQFF.

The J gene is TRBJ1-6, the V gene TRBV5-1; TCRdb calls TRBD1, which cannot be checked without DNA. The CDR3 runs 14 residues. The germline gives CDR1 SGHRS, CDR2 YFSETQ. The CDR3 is CASSPGGRRSPLHF.

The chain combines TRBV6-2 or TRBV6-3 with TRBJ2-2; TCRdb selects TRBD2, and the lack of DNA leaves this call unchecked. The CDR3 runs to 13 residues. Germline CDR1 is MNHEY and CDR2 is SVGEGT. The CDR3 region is CASSLHSTGELFF.

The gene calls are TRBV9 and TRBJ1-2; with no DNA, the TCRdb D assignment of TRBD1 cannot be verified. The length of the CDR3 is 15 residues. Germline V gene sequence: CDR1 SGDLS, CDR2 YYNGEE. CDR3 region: CASSQRTGGAYGYTF.

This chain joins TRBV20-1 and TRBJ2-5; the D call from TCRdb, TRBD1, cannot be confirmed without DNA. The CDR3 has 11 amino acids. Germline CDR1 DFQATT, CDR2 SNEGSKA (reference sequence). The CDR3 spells CSAYRGETQYF.

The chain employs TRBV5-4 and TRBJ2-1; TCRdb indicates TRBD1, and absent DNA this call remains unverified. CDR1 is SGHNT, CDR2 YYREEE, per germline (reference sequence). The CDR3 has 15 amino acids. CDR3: CASKGTTTHYNEQFF.

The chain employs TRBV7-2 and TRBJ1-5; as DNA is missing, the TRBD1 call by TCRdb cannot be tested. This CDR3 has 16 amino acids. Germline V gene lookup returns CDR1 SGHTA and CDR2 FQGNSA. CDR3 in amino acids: CASSNMGGQAHQPQHF.

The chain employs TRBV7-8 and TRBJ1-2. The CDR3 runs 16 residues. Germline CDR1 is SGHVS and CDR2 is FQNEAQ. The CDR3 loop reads CASSLGSPPQFYGYTF.

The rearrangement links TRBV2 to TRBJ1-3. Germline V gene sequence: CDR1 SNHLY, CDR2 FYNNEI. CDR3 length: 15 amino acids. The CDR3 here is CASSEDNYSGNTIYF.

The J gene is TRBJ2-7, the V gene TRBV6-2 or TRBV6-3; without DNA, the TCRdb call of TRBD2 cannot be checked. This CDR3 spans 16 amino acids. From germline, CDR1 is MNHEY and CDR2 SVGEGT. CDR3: CASSTGTSGRTYEQYF.

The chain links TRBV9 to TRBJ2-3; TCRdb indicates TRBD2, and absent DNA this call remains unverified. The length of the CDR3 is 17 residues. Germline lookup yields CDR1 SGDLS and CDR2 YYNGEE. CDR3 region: CASSVYHSGGSTDTQYF.

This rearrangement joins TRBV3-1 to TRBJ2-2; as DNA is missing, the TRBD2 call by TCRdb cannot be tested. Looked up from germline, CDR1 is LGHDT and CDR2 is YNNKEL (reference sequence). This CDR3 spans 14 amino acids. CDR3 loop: CASNSGRYAGELFF. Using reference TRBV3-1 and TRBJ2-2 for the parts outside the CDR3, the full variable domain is DTAVSQTPKYLVTQMGNDKSIKCEQNLGHDTMYWYKQDSKKFLKIMFSYNNKELIINETVPNRFSPKSPDKAHLNLHINSLELGDSAVYFCASNSGRYAGELFFGEGSRLTVL.

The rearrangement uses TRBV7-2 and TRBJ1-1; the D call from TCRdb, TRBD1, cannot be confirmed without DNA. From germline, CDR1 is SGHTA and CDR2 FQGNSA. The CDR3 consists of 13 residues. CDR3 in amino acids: CASSPLRGTEAFF.

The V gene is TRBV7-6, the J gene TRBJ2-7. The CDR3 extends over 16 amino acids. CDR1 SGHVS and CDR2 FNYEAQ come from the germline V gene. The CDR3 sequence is CASSLGLAGATYEQYF.